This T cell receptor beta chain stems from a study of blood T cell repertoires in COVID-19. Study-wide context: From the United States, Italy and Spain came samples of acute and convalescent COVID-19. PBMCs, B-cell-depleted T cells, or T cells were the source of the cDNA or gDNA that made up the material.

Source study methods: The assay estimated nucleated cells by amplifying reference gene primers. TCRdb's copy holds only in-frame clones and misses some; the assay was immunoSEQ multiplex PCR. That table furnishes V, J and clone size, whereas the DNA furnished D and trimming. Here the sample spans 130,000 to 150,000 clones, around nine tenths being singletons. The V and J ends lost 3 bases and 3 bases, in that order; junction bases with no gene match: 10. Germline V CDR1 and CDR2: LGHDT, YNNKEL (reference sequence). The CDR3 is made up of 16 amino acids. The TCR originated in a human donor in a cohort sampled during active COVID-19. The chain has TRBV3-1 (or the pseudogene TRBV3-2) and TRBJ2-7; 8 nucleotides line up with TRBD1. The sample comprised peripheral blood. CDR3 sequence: CASSQGPGTGIYEQYF. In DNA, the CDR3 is TGTGCCAGCAGCCAGGGTCCGGGGACAGGCATCTACGAGCAGTACTTC.